The clone carrying this TCR beta chain was seen many times. Antigen: not known. Germline V lookup: CDR1 ENHRY, CDR2 SYGVKD. This CDR3 has 15 residues. V lost 11 bases and J lost 2, with 16 bases in between. RNA transcripts provided the source from which TCR beta CDR3 regions were amplified. During a first-round RT-PCR of the TCR CDR3, the HTBI primer set was used. TCRdb passed the multiplex PCR reads through MiXCR, listing each CDR3 protein once. The sample has hundreds of thousands of distinct CDR3 sequences, roughly 25% seen once. This entry comes from a study of T cells in Graves' hyperthyroidism and ophthalmopathy. The study, taken as a whole, reports: Most thyroid clonotypes with frequency above 0.001 were detected in blood.

The sequence was obtained from a young woman with Graves' ophthalmopathy. The specimen sequenced was blood. The chain recombines TRBV10-3 with TRBJ2-6, with D perhaps TRBD1 (6 bases). Here the CDR3 reads CASQPGDPGANVLTF. CDR3 sequence (DNA): TGTGCCTCGCAACCAGGGGACCCTGGGGCCAACGTCCTGACTTTC.